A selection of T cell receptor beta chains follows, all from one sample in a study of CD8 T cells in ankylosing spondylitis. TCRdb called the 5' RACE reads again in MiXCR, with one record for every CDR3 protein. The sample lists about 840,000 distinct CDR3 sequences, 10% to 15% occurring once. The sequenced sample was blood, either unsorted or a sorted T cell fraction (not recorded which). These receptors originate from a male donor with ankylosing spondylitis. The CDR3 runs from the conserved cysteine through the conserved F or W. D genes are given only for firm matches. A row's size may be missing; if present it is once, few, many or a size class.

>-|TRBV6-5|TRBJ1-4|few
TGTGCCAGCAGTTTCGGACGCTTAACTGAAAAACTGTTTTTT
CASSFGRLTEKLFF
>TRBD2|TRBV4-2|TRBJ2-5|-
TGTGCCAGCAGCGGGACTAGCGGGGAAGAGACCCAGTACTTC
CASSGTSGEETQYF
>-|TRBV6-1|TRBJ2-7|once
TGTGCCAGCAGTGAACAGGGCGTGTCCTACGAGCAGTACTTC
CASSEQGVSYEQYF
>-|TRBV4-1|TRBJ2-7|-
TGCGCCAGCAGCCCAGGCAGGCAGGACAGCTCTGAGCAATACGAGCAGTACTTC
CASSPGRQDSSEQYEQYF
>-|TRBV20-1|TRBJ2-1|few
TGCAGTGCTAGGAGACTAAGGGATGAGCAGTTCTTC
CSARRLRDEQFF
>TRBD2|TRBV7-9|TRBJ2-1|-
TGTGCCAGCAGCTTAGCTGGGACTAGCGGGGCCTACAATGAGCAGTTCTTC
CASSLAGTSGAYNEQFF
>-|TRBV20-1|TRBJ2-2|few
TGCAGTGCTGGTGACAGCCTGAACACCGGGGAGCTGTTTTTT
CSAGDSLNTGELFF
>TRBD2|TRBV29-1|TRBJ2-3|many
TGCAGCGTTGGACTAGCTTCGAGGGATACGCAGTATTTT
CSVGLASRDTQYF
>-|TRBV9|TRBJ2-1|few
TGTGCCAGCAGCGATCGCACCCTCCTCCCCCAAGACTTCTACAATGAGCAGTTCTTC
CASSDRTLLPQDFYNEQFF
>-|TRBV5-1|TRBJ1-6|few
TGCGCCAGCAGCTTGGTGGTGAGCTCCTATAATTCACCCCTCCACTTT
CASSLVVSSYNSPLHF
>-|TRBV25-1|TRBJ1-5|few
TGTGCCAGCAGTGAGGCGGGGTTTCAGCCCCAGCATTTT
CASSEAGFQPQHF
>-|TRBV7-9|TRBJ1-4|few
TGTGCCAGCCCCATGGGGGGCGAGGCTGAAGAAAAACTGTTTTTT
CASPMGGEAEEKLFF
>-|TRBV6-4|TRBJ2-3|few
TGTGCCAGCAGTGTTGGACTAACCACAGATACGCAGTATTTT
CASSVGLTTDTQYF
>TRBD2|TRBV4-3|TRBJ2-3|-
TGCGCCAGCAGCCGGGGGAGGGAGACAGATACGCAGTATTTT
CASSRGRETDTQYF
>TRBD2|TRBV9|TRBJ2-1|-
TGTGCCAGCAGCGTAGCTAGCGGGGGCCTCTCCTACAATGAGCAGTTCTTC
CASSVASGGLSYNEQFF
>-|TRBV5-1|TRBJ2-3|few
TGCGCCAGCAGCTTAATATCCGTCCTGCGGACGCCTGGTGTCGCAGATACGCAGTATTTT
CASSLISVLRTPGVADTQYF
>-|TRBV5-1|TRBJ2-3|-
TGCGCCAGCAGCTTGGGATTTGGGGACGAGGATAGGGATACGCAGTATTTT
CASSLGFGDEDRDTQYF
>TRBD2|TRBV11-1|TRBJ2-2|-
TGTGCCACCGGGGGGGCCTGGACTAGCGAGGATATCGTCGCCGGGGAGCTGTTTTTT
CATGGAWTSEDIVAGELFF